A selection of T cell receptor beta chains follows, all from one sample in a study of beta chain features in type 1 diabetes. The assay was immunoSEQ multiplex PCR, and TCRdb's table has in-frame clones only and misses some. The repertoire consists of around 600,000 clones, with 12% occurring once and the leading ten covering roughly 0.11%. The specimen was naive CD4+ T cells from blood. These receptors all come from a man aged 25 to 45 with type 1 diabetes. The CDR3 runs from the conserved cysteine through the conserved F or W. The D gene is left open where the match is weak. Where a row states a size, it is once, few, many or the class of an expanded clone; other rows omit it.

len,abundance,v_gene,d_gene,j_gene,CDR3nt,CDR3aa
15,few,TRBV18,-,TRBJ1-1,TGTGCCAGCTCACCCCTGGGGTCAAGGGGAACTGAAGCTTTCTTT,CASSPLGSRGTEAFF
16,-,TRBV4-3,-,TRBJ2-1,TGCGCCAGCAGCCAAGAGGCGGGTCTCTCCTACAATGAGCAGTTCTTC,CASSQEAGLSYNEQFF
12,few,TRBV28,-,TRBJ2-2,TGTGCCAGCACTCTAGGTTACGGGGAGCTGTTTTTT,CASTLGYGELFF
16,few,TRBV11-3,-,TRBJ2-1,TGTGCCAGCAGCTTAATGAGGGTCAGCTCCTACAATGAGCAGTTCTTC,CASSLMRVSSYNEQFF
14,few,TRBV5-5,-,TRBJ1-5,TGTGCCAGCAGCTTCATGATTAGCAATCAGCCCCAGCATTTT,CASSFMISNQPQHF
15,few,TRBV2,TRBD1,TRBJ2-2,TGTGCCAGCACCCGCCCAGGGGGCTATGACGGGGAGCTGTTTTTT,CASTRPGGYDGELFF
12,-,TRBV6-6,-,TRBJ1-2,TGTGCCAGCAGTCCCTCGATATATGGCTACACCTTC,CASSPSIYGYTF
14,few,TRBV4-2,-,TRBJ2-5,TGTGCCAGCAGCCAATCCGGGACTGAAGAGACCCAGTACTTC,CASSQSGTEETQYF
15,-,TRBV5-1,TRBD2,TRBJ2-5,TGCGCCAGCAGCCGGACTAGCGGGGGGCAAGAGACCCAGTACTTC,CASSRTSGGQETQYF
13,-,TRBV30,-,TRBJ2-7,TGTGCCTGGACCCCTCCGGTGGGTAACGAGCAGTACTTC,CAWTPPVGNEQYF
15,-,TRBV7-8,-,TRBJ1-5,TGTGCCAGCAGCCGGGACATTTATAGCAATCAGCCCCAGCATTTT,CASSRDIYSNQPQHF
14,-,TRBV5-1,-,TRBJ2-1,TGCGCCAGCAGCTTGACCTGGGGGAACAATGAGCAGTTCTTC,CASSLTWGNNEQFF
13,few,TRBV29-1,-,TRBJ2-6,TGCAGCGCCAGGGTTTCTGGGGCCAACGTCCTGACTTTC,CSARVSGANVLTF
15,few,TRBV5-4,-,TRBJ1-1,TGTGCCAGCAGCTTGGTCCAGGGTCGCGGCACTGAAGCTTTCTTT,CASSLVQGRGTEAFF
15,few,TRBV28,TRBD1,TRBJ1-2,TGTGCCAGCAGTTCCTCTACAGGGGGTAACTATGGCTACACCTTC,CASSSSTGGNYGYTF
13,-,TRBV29-1,-,TRBJ1-3,TGCAGCGTTGCGGCCCTACTCGGAAACACCATATATTTT,CSVAALLGNTIYF
11,few,TRBV30,-,TRBJ1-2,TGTGCCTGGAACCGGGCGGACGGCTACACCTTC,CAWNRADGYTF
13,-,TRBV27,TRBD1,TRBJ2-7,TGTGCCAGCAGTATCCGGGACAGGTACGAGCAGTACTTC,CASSIRDRYEQYF
13,few,TRBV7-2,-,TRBJ2-7,TGTGCCAGCAGCGCACATGCCATATACGAGCAGTACTTC,CASSAHAIYEQYF
15,few,TRBV7-9,-,TRBJ2-1,TGTGCCAGCAGGGCCGTAAGAGGCTCCTACAATGAGCAGTTCTTC,CASRAVRGSYNEQFF
11,few,TRBV2,-,TRBJ2-5,TGTGCCAGCACCGAGGGAGAGACCCAGTACTTC,CASTEGETQYF
15,few,TRBV7-2,TRBD1,TRBJ1-4,TGTGCCAGCAGCAACCGACAGGGTTTGGGTGAAAAACTGTTTTTT,CASSNRQGLGEKLFF
14,-,TRBV7-2,-,TRBJ1-2,TGTGCCAGCAGCTCAAGGGAAAAGGGCTATGGCTACACCTTC,CASSSREKGYGYTF
14,few,TRBV10-3,TRBD1,TRBJ2-7,TGTGCCATCACATCAGGACAGGGTCTGAATGAGCAGTACTTC,CAITSGQGLNEQYF
15,few,TRBV5-1,-,TRBJ2-6,TGCGCCAGCAGCCCCTCAGCCTCTGGGGCCAACGTCCTGACTTTC,CASSPSASGANVLTF
14,few,TRBV28,-,TRBJ2-7,TGTGCCAGCAGTTTAACAGGGATCGGATTCGAGCAGTACTTC,CASSLTGIGFEQYF
16,few,TRBV28,TRBD1,TRBJ2-7,TGTGCCAGCAGTCCACTCGGACAGGGGGCAAGATACGAGCAGTACTTC,CASSPLGQGARYEQYF
13,few,TRBV9,-,TRBJ2-3,TGTGCCAGCAGCGTCGGACTCGCAGATACGCAGTATTTT,CASSVGLADTQYF
15,-,TRBV7-9,-,TRBJ1-2,TGTGCCAGCAGCCCGCCGGTGCGGGGCCACGGTGGCTACACCTTC,CASSPPVRGHGGYTF
14,-,TRBV2,TRBD1,TRBJ1-2,TGTGCCAGCCTGCCGACAGGGGGCAACTATGGCTACACCTTC,CASLPTGGNYGYTF
14,few,TRBV2,-,TRBJ2-7,TGTGCCAGCAGCCAAGACACCTTGGCCTACGAGCAGTACTTC,CASSQDTLAYEQYF
12,few,TRBV29-1,-,TRBJ2-5,TGCAGCGGGACCGGGACCGAAGAGACCCAGTACTTC,CSGTGTEETQYF
13,few,TRBV2,TRBD1,TRBJ1-2,TGTGCCAGCAGTGGCCAGGGGGCTGGTGGCTACACCTTC,CASSGQGAGGYTF
15,-,TRBV2,TRBD1,TRBJ1-6,TGTGCCAGCAGAAGCCCGGGACAGGGGAGGTCACCCCTCCACTTT,CASRSPGQGRSPLHF
16,few,TRBV7-8,TRBD1,TRBJ2-1,TGTGCCAGCAGCTTCACCCGGGACAGGGTCTTCGATGAGCAGTTCTTC,CASSFTRDRVFDEQFF
13,few,TRBV7-2,-,TRBJ1-2,TGTGCCAGCAGCCGCACTCGATGGCACGGCTACACCTTC,CASSRTRWHGYTF
16,-,TRBV11-3,-,TRBJ1-1,TGTGCCAGCAGCTCGCACAGGGTAGTCCGGAACACTGAAGCTTTCTTT,CASSSHRVVRNTEAFF
12,-,TRBV29-1,-,TRBJ1-4,TGCAGCGTCCAGGGGCGCGGTGAAAAACTGTTTTTT,CSVQGRGEKLFF
16,-,TRBV10-3,-,TRBJ1-2,TGTGCCATCAGTGATTCTGTCGGGGAAAGGGACTATGGCTACACCTTC,CAISDSVGERDYGYTF
13,few,TRBV25-1,-,TRBJ2-7,TGTGCCAGCAGTGACCTCAGGGCCTACGAGCAGTACTTC,CASSDLRAYEQYF
13,few,TRBV7-2,-,TRBJ2-7,TGTGCCAGCAGCTTATCTTTTCCGAACGAGCAGTACTTC,CASSLSFPNEQYF
12,-,TRBV7-3,-,TRBJ2-1,TGTGCCAGCAGCTTAATAGGCAATGAGCAGTTCTTC,CASSLIGNEQFF
14,-,TRBV2,TRBD1,TRBJ1-6,TGTGCCAGCTCGACAGGGGCCTATAATTCACCCCTCCACTTT,CASSTGAYNSPLHF
15,-,TRBV25-1,TRBD2,TRBJ2-1,TGTGCCAGCAGTGCCCAGCGGGGGGGAATAAATGAGCAGTTCTTC,CASSAQRGGINEQFF
14,few,TRBV4-2,TRBD1,TRBJ2-2,TGTGCCAGCAGCCAGACAGGGGCCAAAGGGGAGCTGTTTTTT,CASSQTGAKGELFF
14,-,TRBV7-2,-,TRBJ1-2,TGTGCCAGCAGCTTAGAGGGGGACCTCTATGGCTACACCTTC,CASSLEGDLYGYTF
17,few,TRBV6-1,-,TRBJ2-3,TGTGCCAGCAGTGAAGCGTTGGGGCAGCTCTTTACAGATACGCAGTATTTT,CASSEALGQLFTDTQYF
13,few,TRBV7-2,-,TRBJ2-1,TGTGCCAGCAGCTTGGCTCAGTACAATGAGCAGTTCTTC,CASSLAQYNEQFF
14,-,TRBV25-1,-,TRBJ1-6,TGTGCCAGCAGTGACGGGGTAGGGAATTCACCCCTCCACTTT,CASSDGVGNSPLHF
12,few,TRBV29-1,-,TRBJ2-1,TGCAGCGTGGAAGGGGGGTGGAATGAGCAGTTCTTC,CSVEGGWNEQFF
16,-,TRBV5-4,-,TRBJ2-5,TGTGCCAGCAGCTTGGGGACTATGAGAGGTCGTGAGACCCAGTACTTC,CASSLGTMRGRETQYF
15,few,TRBV5-6,-,TRBJ1-2,TGTGCCAGCAGCAGGGACTCTTCAGAGAACTATGGCTACACCTTC,CASSRDSSENYGYTF
14,-,TRBV7-2,-,TRBJ1-4,TGTGCCAGCAGCCCCCACCAGAGGGGTGAAAAACTGTTTTTT,CASSPHQRGEKLFF